This T cell receptor (beta chain) was captured in a study of blood T cell repertoires in COVID-19. Study in general: From the United States, Italy and Spain came samples of acute and convalescent COVID-19.

Clones were sequenced by immunoSEQ multiplex PCR, and TCRdb holds only the in-frame ones, with some missing. Among 200,000 to 300,000 clones listed, around 82% were seen once. Germline V gene sequence: CDR1 LNHDA, CDR2 SQIVND (reference sequence). This CDR3 has 15 amino acids. Trimming took off 5 bases at V and 0 bases at J, with 11 bases between the two ends. Input material: peripheral blood. V gene TRBV19 combines with J gene TRBJ2-1; a possible D gene is TRBD1 (6 bases). The sequence was collected from a human donor in a cohort sampled during active COVID-19. The CDR3 loop reads CASSLTGYSYNEQFF. The CDR3, as DNA: TGTGCCAGTAGTCTGACAGGCTACTCCTACAATGAGCAGTTCTTC.